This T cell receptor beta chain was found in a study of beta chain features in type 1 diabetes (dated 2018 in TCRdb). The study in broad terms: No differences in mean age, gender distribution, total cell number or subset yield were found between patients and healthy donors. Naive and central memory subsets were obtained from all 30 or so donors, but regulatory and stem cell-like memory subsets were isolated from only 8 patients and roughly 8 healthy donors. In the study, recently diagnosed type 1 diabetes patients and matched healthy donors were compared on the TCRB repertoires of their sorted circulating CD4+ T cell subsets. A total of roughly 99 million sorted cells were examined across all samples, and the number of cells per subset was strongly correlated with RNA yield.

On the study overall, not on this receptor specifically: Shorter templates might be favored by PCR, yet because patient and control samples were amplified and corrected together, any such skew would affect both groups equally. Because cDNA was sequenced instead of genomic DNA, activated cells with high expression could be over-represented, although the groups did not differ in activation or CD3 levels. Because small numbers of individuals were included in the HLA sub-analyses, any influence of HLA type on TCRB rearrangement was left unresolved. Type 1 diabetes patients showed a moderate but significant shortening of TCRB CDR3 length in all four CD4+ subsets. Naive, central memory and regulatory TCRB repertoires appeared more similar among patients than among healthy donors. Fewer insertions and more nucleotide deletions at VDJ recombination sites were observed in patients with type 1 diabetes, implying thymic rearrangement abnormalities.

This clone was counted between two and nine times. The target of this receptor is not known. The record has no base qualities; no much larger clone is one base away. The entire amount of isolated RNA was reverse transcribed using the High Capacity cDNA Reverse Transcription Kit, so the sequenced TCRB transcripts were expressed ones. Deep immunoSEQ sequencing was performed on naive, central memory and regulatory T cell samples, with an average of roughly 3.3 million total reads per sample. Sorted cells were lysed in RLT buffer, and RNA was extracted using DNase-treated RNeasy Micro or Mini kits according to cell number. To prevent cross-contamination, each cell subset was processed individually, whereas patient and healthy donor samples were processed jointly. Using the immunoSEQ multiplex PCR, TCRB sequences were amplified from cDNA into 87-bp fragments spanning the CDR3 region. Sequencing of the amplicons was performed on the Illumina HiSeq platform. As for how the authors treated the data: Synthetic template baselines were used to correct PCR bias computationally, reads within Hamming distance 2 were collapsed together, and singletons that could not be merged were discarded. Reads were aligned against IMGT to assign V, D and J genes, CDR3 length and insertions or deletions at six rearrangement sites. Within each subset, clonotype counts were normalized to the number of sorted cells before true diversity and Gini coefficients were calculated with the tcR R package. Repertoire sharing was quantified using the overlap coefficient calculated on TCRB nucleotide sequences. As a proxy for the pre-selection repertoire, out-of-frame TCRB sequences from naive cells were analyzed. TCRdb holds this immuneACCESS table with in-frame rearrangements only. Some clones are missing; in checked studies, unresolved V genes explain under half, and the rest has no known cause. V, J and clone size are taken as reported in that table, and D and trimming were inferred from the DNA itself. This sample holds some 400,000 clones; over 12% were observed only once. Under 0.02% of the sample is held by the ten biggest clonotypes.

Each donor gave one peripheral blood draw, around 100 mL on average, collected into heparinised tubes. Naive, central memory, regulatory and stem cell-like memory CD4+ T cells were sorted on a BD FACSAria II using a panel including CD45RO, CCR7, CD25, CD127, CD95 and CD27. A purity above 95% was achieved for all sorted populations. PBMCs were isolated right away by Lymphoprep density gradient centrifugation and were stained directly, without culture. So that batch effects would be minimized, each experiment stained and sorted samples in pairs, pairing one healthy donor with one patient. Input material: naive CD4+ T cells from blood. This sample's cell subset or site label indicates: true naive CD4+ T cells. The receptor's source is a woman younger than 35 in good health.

CDR3 sequence: CASSPRGTYEQYF. The DNA sequence reads TGTGCCAGCAGCCCTAGGGGGACCTACGAGCAGTACTTC. This receptor chain uses TRBV11-2 and TRBJ2-7, and TRBD1 may be the D gene, going by 6 matching bases. The CDR1 and CDR2 encoded by the germline V gene are SGHAT and FQNNGV. The CDR3 measures 13 amino acids from cysteine to phenylalanine. The retained sequence is limited to the CDR3, 39 bases, with the frame set at the first base. V and J lose 5 bases and 2 bases, and a span of 10 bases separates them.